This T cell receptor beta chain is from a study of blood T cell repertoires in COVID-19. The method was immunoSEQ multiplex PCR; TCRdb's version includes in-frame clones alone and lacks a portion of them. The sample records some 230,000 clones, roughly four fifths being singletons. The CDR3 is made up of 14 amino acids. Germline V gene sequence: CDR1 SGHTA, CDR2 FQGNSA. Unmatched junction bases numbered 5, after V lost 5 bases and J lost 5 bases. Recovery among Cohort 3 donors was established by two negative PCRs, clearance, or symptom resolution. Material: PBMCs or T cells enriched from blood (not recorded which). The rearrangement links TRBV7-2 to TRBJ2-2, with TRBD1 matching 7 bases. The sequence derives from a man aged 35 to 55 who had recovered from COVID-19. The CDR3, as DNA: TGTGCCAGCAGCCCCCGACAGGGAACCGGGGAGCTGTTTTTT. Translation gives CASSPRQGTGELFF.